This TCR beta chain appears in the sequencing data of a study of cytomegalovirus exposure and HLA in healthy donors. Findings and caveats of the study: The study listed under 200 cytomegalovirus-associated TCR beta chains. The authors confirmed in vitro that a few CMV-associated chains were specific for CMV antigens.

The donors were part of the validation cohort of 120 subjects. That cohort was separate from the first cohort, which comprised under 750 subjects. For this clone: Its antigen is undetermined.

The method was immunoSEQ multiplex PCR; TCRdb's version includes in-frame clones alone and lacks a portion of them. The table includes roughly 150,000 clones, about 88% detected once. Germline CDR1 reads SGHNT; CDR2 reads YYREEE (reference sequence). The CDR3 is 15 amino acids. The germline V and J ends were trimmed by 0 bases and 4 bases, with 13 bases remaining between them. The sequence was collected from a woman younger than 30 in good health and CMV-seropositive. The chain is built from TRBV5-4 and TRBJ2-5; TRBD2 is a possible D gene (5 bases). Sequencing was carried out using PBMCs. The CDR3 DNA reads TGTGCCAGCAGCTTGGAGGATATTCGGGGAGAGACCCAGTACTTC. Translated: CASSLEDIRGETQYF.